These T cell receptor beta chains were read from a single sample in a study of CD8 T cells in ankylosing spondylitis. TCRdb called the 5' RACE reads again in MiXCR, with one record for every CDR3 protein. Here the sample spans roughly 230,000 distinct CDR3 sequences, roughly a tenth being singletons. Specimen: blood, either unsorted or a sorted T cell fraction (not recorded which). These receptors originate from a male donor with ankylosing spondylitis or in good health (not recorded which). Both conserved end residues are part of each CDR3. The D gene is left open where the match is weak. Only part of the rows carry a size: once, few, many, or a class if the clone is expanded.

>many|TRBJ2-2|TRBD1|TRBV5-1|17
TGCGCCAGCAGCTCACGAATTCTTACAGGGGGCATCGGGGAGCTGTTTTTT
CASSSRILTGGIGELFF
>many|TRBJ1-1|TRBD1|TRBV10-2|14
TGCGCCAGCCGGGACAGGGGAGAGACCACTGAAGCTTTCTTT
CASRDRGETTEAFF
>many|TRBJ1-1|NA|TRBV5-1|14
TGCGCCAGCAGCCCAGACGGGACGAACACTGAAGCTTTCTTT
CASSPDGTNTEAFF
>few|TRBJ1-1|NA|TRBV6-5|13
TGTGCCAGCAGTTACTCTAGCCCATCGAGAGCTTTCTTT
CASSYSSPSRAFF
>many|TRBJ2-2|TRBD1|TRBV7-2|16
TGTGCCAGCAGTCCAAGGACAGGTTTGAACACCGGGGAGCTGTTTTTT
CASSPRTGLNTGELFF
>many|TRBJ1-4|TRBD1|TRBV25-1|15
TGTGCCAGCAGTGAGTCCGGGACAGCAAATGAAAAACTGTTTTTT
CASSESGTANEKLFF
>many|TRBJ2-2|TRBD2|TRBV20-1|15
TGCAGTGCCGTTACTAGCGGGGGGTCCATCGGGGAGCTGTTTTTT
CSAVTSGGSIGELFF
>many|TRBJ2-1|NA|TRBV12-3/TRBV12-4|15
TGTGCCAGCAGTTTTAGAGTTGCAGTTTGGGGTGAGCAGTTCTTC
CASSFRVAVWGEQFF
>many|TRBJ2-3|TRBD1|TRBV12-3/TRBV12-4|15
TGTGCCAGCAGTTTTCAGGGACAGGATACCGATACGCAGTATTTT
CASSFQGQDTDTQYF
>NA|TRBJ2-7|TRBD2|TRBV7-9|17
TGTGCCAGCAGCCCCTTAGCGGGAGGGCCCACTGGGGACGAGCAGTACTTC
CASSPLAGGPTGDEQYF
>few|TRBJ1-2|NA|TRBV13|12
TGTGCCAGCAGCTTAGCCAGGGATGGCTACACCTTC
CASSLARDGYTF
>NA|TRBJ1-2|NA|TRBV3-1|16
TGTGCCAGCAGCCGGAAGGCAGTTCCCCATGGGAATGGCTACACCTTC
CASSRKAVPHGNGYTF
>NA|TRBJ2-1|NA|TRBV5-1|13
TGCGCCAGCAAGGAGCCGCATTACAATGAGCAGTTCTTC
CASKEPHYNEQFF
>many|TRBJ2-1|NA|TRBV20-1|12
TGCAGTGCTGGCCGGACAGCCAATGAGCAGTTCTTC
CSAGRTANEQFF
>many|TRBJ2-7|NA|TRBV3-1|13
TGTGCCAGCAGCCAATCCCGCGCCTACGAGCAGTACTTC
CASSQSRAYEQYF
>few|TRBJ2-7|TRBD1|TRBV27|13
TGTGCCAGCTGGACAGGGGGAATCCACGAGCAGTACTTC
CASWTGGIHEQYF
>many|TRBJ1-5|TRBD1|TRBV20-1|15
TGCAGTGCTAGAGACCGCAGGGGGCCCATCGGGCCCCAGCATTTT
CSARDRRGPIGPQHF
>many|TRBJ2-7|NA|TRBV27|11
TGTGCCAGCAGGCGGACAAACGAGCAGTACTTC
CASRRTNEQYF
>many|TRBJ1-6|NA|TRBV30|14
TGTGCCTGGAGTGTTGAAAGGGGGAGTTCACCCCTCCACTTT
CAWSVERGSSPLHF
>many|TRBJ1-4|NA|TRBV5-1|15
TGCGCCAGCAGCTTCGGGACCAACCGCGGTGAAAAACTGTTTTTT
CASSFGTNRGEKLFF
>NA|TRBJ1-2|NA|TRBV20-1|14
TGCAGTGCCCTGTGGGCAGGGCAAAACTATGGCTACACCTTC
CSALWAGQNYGYTF
>many|TRBJ2-7|NA|TRBV27|16
TGTGCCAGCAGTTTATCGCTCCAGACCTGGGGTTACGAGCAGTACTTC
CASSLSLQTWGYEQYF
>many|TRBJ1-6|TRBD1|TRBV6-5|17
TGTGCCAGCAGTTACTCGACAGGGGGCTCCTATAATTCACCCCTCCACTTT
CASSYSTGGSYNSPLHF
>many|TRBJ2-2|NA|TRBV7-2|15
TGTGCCAGCAGCTTAGGTGGGGGGCAGGCCGGGGAGCTGTTTTTT
CASSLGGGQAGELFF
>many|TRBJ1-1|TRBD1|TRBV9|16
TGTGCCAGCAGCGTAGTGGCAGGGGGTAGGGGCACTGAAGCTTTCTTT
CASSVVAGGRGTEAFF
>many|TRBJ2-2|NA|TRBV7-2|13
TGTGCCAGCAGATATCCGAACACCGGGGAGCTGTTTTTT
CASRYPNTGELFF
>many|TRBJ2-7|NA|TRBV6-6|11
TGTGCCAGCAGGGACAGATACGAGCAGTACTTC
CASRDRYEQYF
>many|TRBJ2-2|NA|TRBV11-2|18
TGTGCCAGCAGCCCTCCTCCGTGGCATGCGAGAAACACCGGGGAGCTGTTTTTT
CASSPPPWHARNTGELFF
>NA|TRBJ2-2|NA|TRBV7-9|14
TGTGCCAGCAGCTTAAGCCGGGAGAGGTGGGAGCTGTTTTTT
CASSLSRERWELFF
>many|TRBJ2-1|TRBD1|TRBV10-3|15
TGTGCCGTTTCGACAGGGCCCGGTTCGGGCAATGAGCAGTTCTTC
CAVSTGPGSGNEQFF
>few|TRBJ1-2|TRBD1|TRBV20-1|14
TGCAGTGCTAGACGGGACAGATCGATTGGTGGCTACACCTTC
CSARRDRSIGGYTF
>many|TRBJ1-2|NA|TRBV11-1|18
TGTGCCAGCAGCGAAACCGACAGGAAAAAACGTAAAAACTATGGCTACACCTTC
CASSETDRKKRKNYGYTF
>many|TRBJ2-5|NA|TRBV5-1|13
TGCGCCAGCAGCTCGTGGACTGAAGAGACCCAGTACTTC
CASSSWTEETQYF
>many|TRBJ2-1|NA|TRBV27|15
TGTGCCAGCAGTTTTGGGTCGGGGTGGGGAAATGAGCAGTTCTTC
CASSFGSGWGNEQFF
>few|TRBJ2-2|TRBD2|TRBV5-1|18
TGCGCCAGCAGCGTTGGACTAGCGGGGGCCGTGGGCACCGGGGAGCTGTTTTTT
CASSVGLAGAVGTGELFF
>NA|TRBJ2-7|TRBD2|TRBV20-1|15
TGCAGTGCTAGTACCCCAAGCGGGGGGACCTACGAGCAGTACTTC
CSASTPSGGTYEQYF
>few|TRBJ2-5|NA|TRBV7-7|15
TGTGCCAGCAGCTTAATGGGGTACGGGGGCGAGACCCAGTACTTC
CASSLMGYGGETQYF
>many|TRBJ2-3|NA|TRBV5-1|15
TGCGCCAGCAGCTTGGTTGGGGGGCGGACAGATACGCAGTATTTT
CASSLVGGRTDTQYF
>many|TRBJ2-7|NA|TRBV30|12
TGTGCCTGGAGCGGTGACAGATACGAGCAGTACTTC
CAWSGDRYEQYF
>many|TRBJ2-2|TRBD1|TRBV5-1|15
TGCGCCAGCAGCTTGGAGGGGGCGCCCACCGGGGAGCTGTTTTTT
CASSLEGAPTGELFF
>NA|TRBJ2-1|NA|TRBV7-2|12
TGTGCCAGCAGCTTAGATTCCCATGAGCAGTTCTTC
CASSLDSHEQFF
>NA|TRBJ2-3|TRBD2|TRBV25-1|18
TGTGCCAGCAGTGAGCTCTGGCCGGGGACTAGCGGGACAGATACGCAGTATTTT
CASSELWPGTSGTDTQYF
>many|TRBJ2-7|NA|TRBV20-1|14
TGCAGTGCTAGAGCCTGGACGGGGGCCCACGAGCAGTACTTC
CSARAWTGAHEQYF
>many|TRBJ1-6|NA|TRBV5-5|14
TGTGCCAGCCGAGACATTGTGGGCGATTCACCCCTCCACTTT
CASRDIVGDSPLHF
>many|TRBJ2-7|NA|TRBV5-1|15
TGCGCCAGCAGCCCCTCCGGGACGGCATCCTACGAGCAGTACTTC
CASSPSGTASYEQYF
>many|TRBJ2-7|TRBD1|TRBV12-3/TRBV12-4|16
TGTGCCAGCAGTTTGGGTCAAGGGGGACAGGACTACGAGCAGTACTTC
CASSLGQGGQDYEQYF
>few|TRBJ2-7|NA|TRBV7-9|14
TGTGCCAGCAGCTTCCGGCCCGGGTATGCGGAGCAGTACTTC
CASSFRPGYAEQYF